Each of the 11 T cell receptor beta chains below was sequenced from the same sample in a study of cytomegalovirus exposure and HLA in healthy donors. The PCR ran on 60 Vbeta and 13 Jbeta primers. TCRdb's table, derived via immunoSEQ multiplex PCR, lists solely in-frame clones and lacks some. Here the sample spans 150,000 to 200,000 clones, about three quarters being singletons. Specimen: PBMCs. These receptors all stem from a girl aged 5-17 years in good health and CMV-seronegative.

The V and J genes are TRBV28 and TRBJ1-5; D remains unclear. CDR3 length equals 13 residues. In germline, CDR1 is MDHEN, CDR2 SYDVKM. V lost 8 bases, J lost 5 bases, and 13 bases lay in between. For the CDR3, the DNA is TGTGCCAGCCTCGGAGGGAACTATCAGCCCCAGCATTTT. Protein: CASLGGNYQPQHF.

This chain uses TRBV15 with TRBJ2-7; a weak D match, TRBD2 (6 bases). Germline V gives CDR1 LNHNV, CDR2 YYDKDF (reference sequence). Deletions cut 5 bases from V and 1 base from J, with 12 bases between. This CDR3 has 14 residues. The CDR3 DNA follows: TGTGCCACCAGCGAGACTAGGATTTCCTACGAGCAGTACTTC. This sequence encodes CATSETRISYEQYF.

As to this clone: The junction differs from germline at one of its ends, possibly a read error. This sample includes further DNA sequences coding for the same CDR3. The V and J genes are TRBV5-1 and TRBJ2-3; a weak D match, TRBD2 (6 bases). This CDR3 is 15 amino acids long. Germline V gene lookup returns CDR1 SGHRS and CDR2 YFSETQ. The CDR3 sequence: CASSLGGANTDTQYF. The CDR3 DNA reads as TGCGCCAGCAGCTTAGGCGGGGCGAACACAGACACGCAGTATTTT.

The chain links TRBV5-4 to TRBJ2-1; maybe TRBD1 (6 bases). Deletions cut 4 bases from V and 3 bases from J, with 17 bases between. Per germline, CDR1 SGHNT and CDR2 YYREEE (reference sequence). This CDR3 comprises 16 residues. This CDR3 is CASSLKQGTGYNEQFF. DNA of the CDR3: TGTGCCAGCAGCCTAAAACAGGGCACGGGCTACAATGAGCAGTTCTTC.

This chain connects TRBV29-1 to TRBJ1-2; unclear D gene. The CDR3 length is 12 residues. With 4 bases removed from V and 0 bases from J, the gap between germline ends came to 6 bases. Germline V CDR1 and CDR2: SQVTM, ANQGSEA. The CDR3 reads CSVVTANYGYTF. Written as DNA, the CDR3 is TGCAGCGTTGTTACAGCTAACTATGGCTACACCTTC.

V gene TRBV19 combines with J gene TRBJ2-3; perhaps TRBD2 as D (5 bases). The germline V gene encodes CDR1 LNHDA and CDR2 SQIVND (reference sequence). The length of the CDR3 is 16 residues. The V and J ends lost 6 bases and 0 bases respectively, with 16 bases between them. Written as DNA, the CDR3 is TGTGCCAGTAGAGGTCACGGGGTCTCTAGCACAGATACGCAGTATTTT. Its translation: CASRGHGVSSTDTQYF.

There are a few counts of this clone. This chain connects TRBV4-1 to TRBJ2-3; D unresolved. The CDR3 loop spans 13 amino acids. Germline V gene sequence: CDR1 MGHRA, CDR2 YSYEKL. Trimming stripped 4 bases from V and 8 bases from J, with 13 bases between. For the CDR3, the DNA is TGCGCCAGCAGCCCACCCCGCACGGGTACGCAGTATTTT. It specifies CASSPPRTGTQYF.

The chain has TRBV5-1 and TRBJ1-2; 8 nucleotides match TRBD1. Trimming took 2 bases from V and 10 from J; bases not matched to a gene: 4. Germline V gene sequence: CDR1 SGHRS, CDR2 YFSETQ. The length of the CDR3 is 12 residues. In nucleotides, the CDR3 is TGCGCCAGCAGCTTCGGACAGGGTGACTACACCTTC. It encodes CASSFGQGDYTF.

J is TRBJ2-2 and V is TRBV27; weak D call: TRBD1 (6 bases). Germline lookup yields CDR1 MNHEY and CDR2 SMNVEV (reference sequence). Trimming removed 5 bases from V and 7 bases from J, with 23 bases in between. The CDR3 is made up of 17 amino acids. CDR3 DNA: TGTGCCAGCAGTACGCGACAGGCTTCCGACCTCAACGGGGAGCTGTTTTTT. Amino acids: CASSTRQASDLNGELFF.

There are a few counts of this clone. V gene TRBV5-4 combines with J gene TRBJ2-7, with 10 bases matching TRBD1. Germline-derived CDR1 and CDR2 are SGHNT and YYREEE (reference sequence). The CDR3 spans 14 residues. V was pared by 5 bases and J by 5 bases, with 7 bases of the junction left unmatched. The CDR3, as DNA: TGTGCCAGCAGTTCTCGGGACAGGGGCCACGAGCAGTACTTC. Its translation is CASSSRDRGHEQYF.

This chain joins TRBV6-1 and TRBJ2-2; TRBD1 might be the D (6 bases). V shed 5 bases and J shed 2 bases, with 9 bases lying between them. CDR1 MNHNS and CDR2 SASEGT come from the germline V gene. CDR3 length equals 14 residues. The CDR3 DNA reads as TGTGCCAGCAGTACCAGGGGTAACACCGGGGAGCTGTTTTTT. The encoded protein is CASSTRGNTGELFF.